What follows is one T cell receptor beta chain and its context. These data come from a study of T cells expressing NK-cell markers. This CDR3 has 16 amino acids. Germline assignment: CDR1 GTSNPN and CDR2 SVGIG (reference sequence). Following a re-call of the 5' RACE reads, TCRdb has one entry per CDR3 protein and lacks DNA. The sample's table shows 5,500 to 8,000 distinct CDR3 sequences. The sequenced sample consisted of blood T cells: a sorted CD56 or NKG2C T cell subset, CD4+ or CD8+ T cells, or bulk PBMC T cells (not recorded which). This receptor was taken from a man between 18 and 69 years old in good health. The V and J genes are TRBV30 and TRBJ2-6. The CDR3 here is CAWSVDGGSGANVLTF.